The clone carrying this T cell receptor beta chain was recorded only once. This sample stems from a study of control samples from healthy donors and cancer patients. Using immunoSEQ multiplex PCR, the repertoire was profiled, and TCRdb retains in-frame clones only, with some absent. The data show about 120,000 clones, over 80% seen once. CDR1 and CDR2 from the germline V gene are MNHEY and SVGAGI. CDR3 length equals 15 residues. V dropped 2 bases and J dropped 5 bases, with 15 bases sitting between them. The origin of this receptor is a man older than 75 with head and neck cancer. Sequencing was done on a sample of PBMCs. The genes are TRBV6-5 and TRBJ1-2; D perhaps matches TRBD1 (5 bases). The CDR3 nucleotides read TGTGCCAGCAGTTACCCACCAGGGATAGTTTATGGCTACACCTTC. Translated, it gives CASSYPPGIVYGYTF.